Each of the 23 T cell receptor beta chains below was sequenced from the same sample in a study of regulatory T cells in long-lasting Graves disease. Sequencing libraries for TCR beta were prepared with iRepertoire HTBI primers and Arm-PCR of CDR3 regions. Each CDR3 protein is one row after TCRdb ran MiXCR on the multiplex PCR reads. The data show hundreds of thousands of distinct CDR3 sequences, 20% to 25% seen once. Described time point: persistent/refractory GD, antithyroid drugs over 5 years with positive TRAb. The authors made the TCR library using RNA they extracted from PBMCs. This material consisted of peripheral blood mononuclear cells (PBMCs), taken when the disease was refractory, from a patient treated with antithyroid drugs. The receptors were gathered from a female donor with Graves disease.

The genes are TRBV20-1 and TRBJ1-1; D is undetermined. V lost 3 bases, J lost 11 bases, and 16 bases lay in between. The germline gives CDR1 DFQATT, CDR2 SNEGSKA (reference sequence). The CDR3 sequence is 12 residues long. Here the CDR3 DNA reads TGCAGTGCTAGTGGGGTGTGGAGCGCCGCTTTCTTT. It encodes CSASGVWSAAFF.

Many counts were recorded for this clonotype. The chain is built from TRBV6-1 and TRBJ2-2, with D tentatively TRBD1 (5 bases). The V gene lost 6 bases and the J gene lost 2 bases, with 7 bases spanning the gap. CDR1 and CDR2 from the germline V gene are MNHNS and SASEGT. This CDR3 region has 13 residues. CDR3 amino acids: CASRTANTGELFF. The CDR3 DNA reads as TGTGCCAGCAGGACAGCAAACACCGGGGAGCTGTTTTTT.

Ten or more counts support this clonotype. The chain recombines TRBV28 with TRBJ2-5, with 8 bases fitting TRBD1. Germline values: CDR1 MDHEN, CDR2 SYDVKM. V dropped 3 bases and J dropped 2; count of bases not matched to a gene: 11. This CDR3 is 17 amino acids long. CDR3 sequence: CASSFGDGQGVQETQYF. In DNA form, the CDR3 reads TGTGCCAGCAGTTTTGGGGATGGACAGGGCGTTCAAGAGACCCAGTACTTC.

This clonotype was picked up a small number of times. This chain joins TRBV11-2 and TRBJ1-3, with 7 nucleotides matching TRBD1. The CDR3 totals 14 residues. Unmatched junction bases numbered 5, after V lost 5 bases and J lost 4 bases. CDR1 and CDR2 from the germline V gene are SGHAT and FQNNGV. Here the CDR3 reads CASSHSGQGNTIYF. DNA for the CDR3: TGTGCCAGCAGCCACTCGGGACAGGGAAACACCATATATTTT.

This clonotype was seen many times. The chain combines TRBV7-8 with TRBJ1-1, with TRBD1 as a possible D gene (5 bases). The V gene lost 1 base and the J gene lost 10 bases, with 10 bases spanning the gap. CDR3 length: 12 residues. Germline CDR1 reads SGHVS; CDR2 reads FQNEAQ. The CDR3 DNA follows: TGTGCCAGCAGCTTAGTTCGGGGGGGAGCTTTCTTT. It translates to CASSLVRGGAFF.

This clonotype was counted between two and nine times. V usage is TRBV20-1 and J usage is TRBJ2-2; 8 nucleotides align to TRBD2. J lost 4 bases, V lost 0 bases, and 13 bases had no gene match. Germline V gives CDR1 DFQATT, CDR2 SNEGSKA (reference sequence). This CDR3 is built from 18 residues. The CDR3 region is CSARDRSLRGGITGELFF. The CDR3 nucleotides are TGCAGTGCTAGAGATCGATCGTTACGGGGGGGCATCACCGGGGAGCTGTTTTTT.

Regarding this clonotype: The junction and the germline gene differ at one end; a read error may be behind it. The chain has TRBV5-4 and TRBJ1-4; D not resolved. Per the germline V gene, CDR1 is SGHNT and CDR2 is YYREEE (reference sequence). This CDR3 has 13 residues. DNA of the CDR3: TGTGCCAGCAGCTTGAAAGCTAATGGAAAACTGTTTTTT. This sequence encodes CASSLKANGKLFF. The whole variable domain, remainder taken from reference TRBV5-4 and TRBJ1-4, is ETGVTQSPTHLIKTRGQQVTLRCSSQSGHNTVSWYQQALGQGPQFIFQYYREEENGRGNFPPRFSGLQFPNYSSELNVNALELDDSALYLCASSLKANGKLFFGSGTQLSVL.

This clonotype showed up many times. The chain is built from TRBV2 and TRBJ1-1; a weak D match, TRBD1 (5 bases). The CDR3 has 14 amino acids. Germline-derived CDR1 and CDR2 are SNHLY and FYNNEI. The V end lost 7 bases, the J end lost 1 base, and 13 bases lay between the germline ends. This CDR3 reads CASNLGAPNTEAFF. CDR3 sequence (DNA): TGTGCCAGCAATCTCGGGGCTCCGAACACTGAAGCTTTCTTT. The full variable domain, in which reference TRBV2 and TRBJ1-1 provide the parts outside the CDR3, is EPEVTQTPSHQVTQMGQEVILRCVPISNHLYFYWYRQILGQKVEFLVSFYNNEISEKSEIFDDQFSVERPDGSNFTLKIRSTKLEDSAMYFCASNLGAPNTEAFFGQGTRLTVV.

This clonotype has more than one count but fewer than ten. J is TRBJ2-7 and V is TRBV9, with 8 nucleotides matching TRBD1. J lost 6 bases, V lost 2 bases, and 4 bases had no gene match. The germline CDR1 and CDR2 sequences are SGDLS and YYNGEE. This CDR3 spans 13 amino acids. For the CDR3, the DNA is TGTGCCAGCAGCGTTGAAGGGACAGGCGAGCAGTACTTC. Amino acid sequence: CASSVEGTGEQYF.

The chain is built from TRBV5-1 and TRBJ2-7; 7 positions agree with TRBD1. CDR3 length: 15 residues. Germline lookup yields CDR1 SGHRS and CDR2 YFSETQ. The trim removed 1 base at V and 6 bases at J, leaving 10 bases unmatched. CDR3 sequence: CASSLLSGQDREQYF. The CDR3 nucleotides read TGCGCCAGCAGCTTGCTTTCCGGACAGGATCGCGAGCAGTACTTC.

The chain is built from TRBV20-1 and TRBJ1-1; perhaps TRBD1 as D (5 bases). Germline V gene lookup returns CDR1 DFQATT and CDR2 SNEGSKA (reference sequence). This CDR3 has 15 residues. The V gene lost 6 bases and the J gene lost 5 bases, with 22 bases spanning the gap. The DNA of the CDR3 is TGCAGTGCCGAAGGTCGGGGGGATAGTGGGACTGAAGCTTTCTTT. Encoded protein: CSAEGRGDSGTEAFF.

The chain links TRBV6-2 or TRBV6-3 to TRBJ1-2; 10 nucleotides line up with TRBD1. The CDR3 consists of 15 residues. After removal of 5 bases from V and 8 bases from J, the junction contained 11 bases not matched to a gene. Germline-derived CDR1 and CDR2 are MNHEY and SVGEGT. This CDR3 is CASSALTGGGSGYTF. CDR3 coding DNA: TGTGCCAGCAGTGCCTTGACAGGGGGCGGTTCCGGCTACACCTTC.

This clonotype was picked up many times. CDR3 in DNA: TGTGCCAGCAGAGCCCATGGGGGGGAAGAGACCCAGTACTTC. Translation: CASRAHGGEETQYF. The genes are TRBV2 and TRBJ2-5, with 7 bases lining up with TRBD2. CDR3 length: 14 amino acids. The junction had 7 bases not matched to a gene; V was cut back by 6 bases and J by 3 bases. Germline V gene lookup returns CDR1 SNHLY and CDR2 FYNNEI.

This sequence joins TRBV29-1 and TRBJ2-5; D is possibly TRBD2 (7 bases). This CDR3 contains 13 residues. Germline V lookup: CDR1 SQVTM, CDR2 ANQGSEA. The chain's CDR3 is CSCGGLFQETQYF. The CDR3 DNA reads TGCAGTTGCGGGGGCCTTTTTCAAGAGACCCAGTACTTC.

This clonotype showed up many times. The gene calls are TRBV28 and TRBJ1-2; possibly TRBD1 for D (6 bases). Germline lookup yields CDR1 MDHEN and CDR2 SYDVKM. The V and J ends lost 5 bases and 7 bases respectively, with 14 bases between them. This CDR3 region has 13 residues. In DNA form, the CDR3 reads TGTGCCAGCAGTAAACCAGGGGAGACTGGCTACACCTTC. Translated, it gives CASSKPGETGYTF.

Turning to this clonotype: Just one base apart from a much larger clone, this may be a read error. The CDR3 nucleotides are TGTGCCCGCAGTGAGTCCCCAGCACCCCTCCACTTT. This codes for CARSESPAPLHF. The chain uses TRBV2 and TRBJ1-6; D remains ambiguous. CDR3 size: 12 residues. The germline CDR1 and CDR2 sequences are SNHLY and FYNNEI.

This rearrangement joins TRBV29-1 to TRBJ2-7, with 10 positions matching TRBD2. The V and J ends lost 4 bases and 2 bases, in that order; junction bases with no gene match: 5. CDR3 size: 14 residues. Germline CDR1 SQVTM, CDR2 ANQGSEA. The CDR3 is CSVVASGRPYEQYF. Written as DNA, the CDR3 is TGCAGCGTTGTTGCTAGCGGGAGACCCTACGAGCAGTACTTC.

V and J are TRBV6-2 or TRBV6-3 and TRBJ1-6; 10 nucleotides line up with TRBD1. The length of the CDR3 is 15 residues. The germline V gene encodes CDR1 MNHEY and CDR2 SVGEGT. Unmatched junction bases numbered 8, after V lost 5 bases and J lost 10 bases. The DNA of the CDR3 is TGTGCCAGCAGTCAATCCGGGACAGGGGCCTCACCCCTCCACTTT. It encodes CASSQSGTGASPLHF.

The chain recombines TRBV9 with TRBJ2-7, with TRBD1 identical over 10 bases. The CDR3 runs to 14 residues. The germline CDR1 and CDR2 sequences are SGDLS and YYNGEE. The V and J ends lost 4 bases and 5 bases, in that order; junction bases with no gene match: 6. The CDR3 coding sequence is TGTGCCAGCAGCTTCAGACAGGGGGCAAACGAGCAGTACTTC. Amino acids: CASSFRQGANEQYF. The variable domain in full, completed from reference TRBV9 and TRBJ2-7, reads DSGVTQTPKHLITATGQRVTLRCSPRSGDLSVYWYQQSLDQGLQFLIQYYNGEERAKGNILERFSAQQFPDLHSELNLSSLELGDSALYFCASSFRQGANEQYFGPGTRLTVT.

DNA for the CDR3: TGTGCCAGCAGCCCTAGGGCGGAAACAGGGATCAACGAGCAGTACTTC. It specifies CASSPRAETGINEQYF. The rearrangement links TRBV13 to TRBJ2-7; maybe TRBD1 (6 bases). This CDR3 is built from 16 residues. Between the trimmed V and J ends, which lost 5 bases and 5 bases, there was a span of 22 bases. The V gene's germline CDR1 is PRHDT and CDR2 FYEKMQ (reference sequence).

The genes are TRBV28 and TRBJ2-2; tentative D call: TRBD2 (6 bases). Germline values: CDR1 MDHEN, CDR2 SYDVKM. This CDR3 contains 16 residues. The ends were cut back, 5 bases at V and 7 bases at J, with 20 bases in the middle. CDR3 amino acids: CASSNEGAPGVGELFF. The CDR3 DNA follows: TGTGCCAGCAGTAACGAAGGGGCGCCGGGGGTCGGGGAGCTGTTTTTT.

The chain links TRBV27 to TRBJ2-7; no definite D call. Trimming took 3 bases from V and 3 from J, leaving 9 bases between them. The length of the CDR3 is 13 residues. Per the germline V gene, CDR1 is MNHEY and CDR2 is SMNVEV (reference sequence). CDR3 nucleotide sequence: TGTGCCAGCAGTTTGACTGATAACTACGAGCAGTACTTC. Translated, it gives CASSLTDNYEQYF.

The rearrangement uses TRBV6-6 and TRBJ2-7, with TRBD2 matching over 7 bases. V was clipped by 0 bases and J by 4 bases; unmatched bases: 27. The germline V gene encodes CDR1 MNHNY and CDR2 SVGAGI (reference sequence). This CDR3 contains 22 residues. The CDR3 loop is CASSYSISASGGGPGTRYEQYF. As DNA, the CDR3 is TGTGCCAGCAGTTACTCGATATCCGCGTCGGGGGGTGGCCCCGGGACCCGGTACGAGCAGTACTTC.